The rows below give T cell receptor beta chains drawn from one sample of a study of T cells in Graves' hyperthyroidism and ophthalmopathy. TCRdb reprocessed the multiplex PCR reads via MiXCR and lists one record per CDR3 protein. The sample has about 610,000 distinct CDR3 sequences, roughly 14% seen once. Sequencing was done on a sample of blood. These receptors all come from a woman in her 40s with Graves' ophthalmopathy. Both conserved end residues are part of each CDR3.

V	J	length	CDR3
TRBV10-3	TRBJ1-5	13	CAITSEPNQPQHF
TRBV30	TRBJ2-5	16	CAWSAIRDRGWKTQYF
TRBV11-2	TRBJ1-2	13	CASSLPDRDGYTF
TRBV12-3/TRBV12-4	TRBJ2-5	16	CASSLAPGQAQETQYF
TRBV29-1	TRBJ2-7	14	CSVAGTPSSYEQYF
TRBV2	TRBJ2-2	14	CASRDGTAAGELFF
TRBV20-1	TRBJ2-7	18	CSAREGHADGAGVYEQYF
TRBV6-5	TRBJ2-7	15	CASSYSALSSYEQYF
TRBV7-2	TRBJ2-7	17	CASSSRKGQGLIYEQYF
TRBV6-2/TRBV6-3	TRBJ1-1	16	CASSYGDTGGGTEAFF
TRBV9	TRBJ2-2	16	CASSVHRGPNTGELFF
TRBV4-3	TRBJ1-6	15	CASSPGQRDNSPLHF
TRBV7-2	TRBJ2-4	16	CASSQTSAVAKNIQYF
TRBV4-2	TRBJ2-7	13	CASSRDQTYEQYF
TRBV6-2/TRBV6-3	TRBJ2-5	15	CASSYSGVFPETQYF
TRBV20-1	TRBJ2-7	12	CSARQGSYEQYF
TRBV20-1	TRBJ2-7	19	CSARDLGYSGSGKDYEQYF
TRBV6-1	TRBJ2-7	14	CASSRDRAPYEQYF
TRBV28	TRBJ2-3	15	CASSIGASGTYTQYF
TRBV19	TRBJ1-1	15	CASTPGTGGATEAFF
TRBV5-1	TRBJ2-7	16	CASSFGGTGPSYEQYF
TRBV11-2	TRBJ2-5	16	CASSPRLAGFQETQYF
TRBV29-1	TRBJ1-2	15	CSVEDHTGTGYGYTF
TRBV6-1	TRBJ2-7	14	CASSPLPVVDEQYF
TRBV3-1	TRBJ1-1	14	CASSAGTVNTEAFF
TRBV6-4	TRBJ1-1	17	CASSRQRAGDLNTEAFF
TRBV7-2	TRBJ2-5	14	CASSLIPRTETQYF
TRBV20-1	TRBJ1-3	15	CSASSSFSSGNTIYF
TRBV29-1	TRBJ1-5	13	CSVAGGSNQPQHF
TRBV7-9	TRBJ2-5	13	CASTQGGRQTQYF
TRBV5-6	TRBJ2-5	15	CASSSSQGAGETQYF
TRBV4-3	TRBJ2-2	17	CASSQTAETRRDGELFF
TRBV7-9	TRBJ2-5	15	CASSGSSGGEETQYF
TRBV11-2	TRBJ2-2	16	CASSWAEITNTGELFF
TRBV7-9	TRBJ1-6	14	CASSIRGPLAPLHF
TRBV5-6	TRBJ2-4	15	CASTPGHIAKNIQYF
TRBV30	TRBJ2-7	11	CAWSARYEQYF
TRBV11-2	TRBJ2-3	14	CASSPITNTDTQYF
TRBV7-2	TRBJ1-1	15	CASSYLGQGDPEAFF
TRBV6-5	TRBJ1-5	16	CASSLGPYGGNQPQHF
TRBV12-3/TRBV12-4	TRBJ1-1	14	CASSLHRVGTEAFF
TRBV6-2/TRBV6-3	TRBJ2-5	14	CASTDSGRSETQYF
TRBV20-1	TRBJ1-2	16	CSATDAGGDSYYGYTF
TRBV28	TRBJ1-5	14	CASSLWRDNQPQHF
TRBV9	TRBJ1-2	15	CASSPFSTGGDGYTF
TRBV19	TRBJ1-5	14	CASQGRLSNQPQHF
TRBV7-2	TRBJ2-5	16	CASSLSHWTPRETQYF
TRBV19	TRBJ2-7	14	CASSTWTSFSEQYF
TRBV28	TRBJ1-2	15	CASSLIQRPNYGYTF
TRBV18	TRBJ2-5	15	CASSRATTGLETQYF
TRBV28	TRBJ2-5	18	CASSLPSPGGLYQETQYF
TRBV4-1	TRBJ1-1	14	CASSQEWRVAEAFF
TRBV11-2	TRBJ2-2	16	CASSPFGRGNTGELFF
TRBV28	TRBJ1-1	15	CASSLSGQRGTEAFF